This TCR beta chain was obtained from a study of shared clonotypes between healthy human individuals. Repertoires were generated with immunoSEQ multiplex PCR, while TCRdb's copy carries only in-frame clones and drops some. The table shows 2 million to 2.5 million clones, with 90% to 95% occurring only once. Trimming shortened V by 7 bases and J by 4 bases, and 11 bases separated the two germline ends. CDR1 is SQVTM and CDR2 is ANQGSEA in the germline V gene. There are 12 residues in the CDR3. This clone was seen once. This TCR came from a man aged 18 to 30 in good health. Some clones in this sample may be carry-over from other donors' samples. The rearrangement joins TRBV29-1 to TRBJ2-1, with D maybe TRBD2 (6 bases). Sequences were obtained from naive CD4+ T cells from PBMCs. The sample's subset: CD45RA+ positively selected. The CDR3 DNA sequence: TGCAGCGCTCCTAGCGCTTACAATGAGCAGTTCTTC. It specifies CSAPSAYNEQFF.